Listed below are T cell receptor beta chains from one sample, sequenced in a study of blood T cell repertoires in COVID-19. The repertoire was sequenced with immunoSEQ multiplex PCR; TCRdb's copy has only in-frame clones and lacks some. The sample lists about 210,000 clones, 83% occurring once. What was sequenced was peripheral blood. The receptors come from a woman aged 45-60 years with acute or convalescent COVID-19. The conserved cysteine and the conserved F or W are not part of the CDR3 here.

v_gene: TRBV6-5; len: 13; CDR3aa: ASRYDRDRSYEQY
v_gene: TRBV24-1; len: 14; CDR3aa: ATSAGGLSNSYEQY
v_gene: TRBV28; len: 13; CDR3aa: ATRIPSGTGYGYT
v_gene: TRBV6-5; len: 10; CDR3aa: ASSSYTDTQY
v_gene: TRBV6-5; len: 12; CDR3aa: ASKRGLLYNEQF
v_gene: TRBV29-1; len: 10; CDR3aa: SVAVTGGEQY
v_gene: TRBV9; len: 14; CDR3aa: ASSPRTGFMADTQY
v_gene: TRBV2; len: 12; CDR3aa: ASMRRDLVDTQY
v_gene: TRBV27; len: 11; CDR3aa: ASRASGDNEQF
v_gene: TRBV2; len: 13; CDR3aa: ASRASGGLGETQY
v_gene: TRBV11-2; len: 15; CDR3aa: ASSYLLEPRGTDTQY
v_gene: TRBV7-3; len: 12; CDR3aa: ASSREGLSETQY
v_gene: TRBV28; len: 13; CDR3aa: ASSPRTGGNYGYT
v_gene: TRBV5-1; len: 12; CDR3aa: ASSQDRVGYEQY
v_gene: TRBV12-3/TRBV12-4; len: 10; CDR3aa: ASKRGDYGYT
v_gene: TRBV11-3; len: 12; CDR3aa: ASSLSGTYNEQF
v_gene: TRBV27; len: 13; CDR3aa: ASSLSKSRGSPLH
v_gene: TRBV19; len: 19; CDR3aa: ASSIRASGTGGLYGSYEQY
v_gene: TRBV5-1; len: 18; CDR3aa: ASSFREGRSSRAYTDTQY
v_gene: TRBV5-1; len: 15; CDR3aa: ASSLDLGGLGSYEQY
v_gene: TRBV28; len: 13; CDR3aa: ASSRWQRGYNEQF
v_gene: TRBV21-1; len: 13; CDR3aa: ASSKEGQGTDIQY